The source of this T cell receptor (beta chain) is a study of T-cell memory formation after mild COVID-19. Study outcomes and limitations: Largely, contracting CD4+ clones fell within CM and EM, and contracting CD8+ clones within EMRA.

Constant-segment primers and 5'RACE yielded cDNA libraries for TCR alpha and TCR beta, each carrying sample barcodes and UMIs. TCRdb re-called the 5' RACE reads with MiXCR, one entry per CDR3 protein. The sample has roughly 450,000 distinct CDR3 sequences, roughly 18% seen once. Notes on this clonotype: Its target is not known.

Deletions cut 0 bases from V and 0 bases from J, with 5 bases between. The CDR3 is made up of 14 amino acids. The germline CDR1 and CDR2 sequences are DFQATT and SNEGSKA (reference sequence). Sample: PBMCs or a T cell subset sorted from them (not recorded which). This sequence originates from a young man who had mild COVID-19 (a few samples of this study predate the infection). Cell type and time point are not known. The V and J genes are TRBV20-1 and TRBJ2-2; no clear D gene. In nucleotides, the CDR3 is TGCAGTGCTAGAGATGAGACGAACACCGGGGAGCTGTTTTTT. Translation: CSARDETNTGELFF.